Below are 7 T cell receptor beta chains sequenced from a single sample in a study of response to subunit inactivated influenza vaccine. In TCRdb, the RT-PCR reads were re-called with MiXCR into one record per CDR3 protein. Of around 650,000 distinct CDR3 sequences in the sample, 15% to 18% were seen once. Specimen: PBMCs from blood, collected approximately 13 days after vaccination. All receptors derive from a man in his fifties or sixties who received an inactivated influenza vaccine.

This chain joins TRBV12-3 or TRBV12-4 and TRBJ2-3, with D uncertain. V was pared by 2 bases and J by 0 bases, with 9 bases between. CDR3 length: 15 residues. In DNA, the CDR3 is TGTGCCAGCAGTTTACCTCCTACCAGCACAGATACGCAGTATTTT. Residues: CASSLPPTSTDTQYF.

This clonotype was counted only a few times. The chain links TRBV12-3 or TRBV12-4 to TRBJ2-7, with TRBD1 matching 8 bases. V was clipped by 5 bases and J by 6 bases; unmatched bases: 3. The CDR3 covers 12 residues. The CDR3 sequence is CASSPTGVEQYF. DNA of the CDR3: TGTGCCAGCAGTCCGACAGGGGTCGAGCAGTACTTC.

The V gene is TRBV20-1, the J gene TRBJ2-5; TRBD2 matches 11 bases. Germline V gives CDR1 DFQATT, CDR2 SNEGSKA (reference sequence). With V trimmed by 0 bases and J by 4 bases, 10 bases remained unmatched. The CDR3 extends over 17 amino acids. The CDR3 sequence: CSAREYSGRASPETQYF. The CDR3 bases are TGCAGTGCTAGAGAATATAGCGGGAGGGCCTCTCCAGAGACCCAGTACTTC.

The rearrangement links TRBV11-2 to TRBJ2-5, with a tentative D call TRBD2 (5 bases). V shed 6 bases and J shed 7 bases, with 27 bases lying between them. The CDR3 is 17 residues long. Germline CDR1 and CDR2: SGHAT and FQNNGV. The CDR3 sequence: CASRIEGSAASPGTQYF. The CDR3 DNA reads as TGTGCCAGCAGAATAGAGGGTAGCGCCGCCTCGCCTGGGACCCAGTACTTC.

CDR3 sequence: CASSQQAGGTEAFF. CDR3 DNA: TGTGCCAGCAGCCAACAAGCCGGAGGCACTGAAGCTTTCTTT. V gene TRBV3-1 combines with J gene TRBJ1-1; D unresolved. The CDR3 sequence is 14 residues long. The V end was cut by 2 bases, the J end by 4 bases, with 11 bases between. From germline, CDR1 is LGHDT and CDR2 YNNKEL (reference sequence).

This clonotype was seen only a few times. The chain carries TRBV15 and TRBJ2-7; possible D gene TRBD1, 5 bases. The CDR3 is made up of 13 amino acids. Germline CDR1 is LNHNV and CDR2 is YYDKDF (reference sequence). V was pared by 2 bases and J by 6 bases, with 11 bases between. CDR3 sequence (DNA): TGTGCCACCAGCAGACAGGGATTGGGCGAGCAGTACTTC. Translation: CATSRQGLGEQYF.

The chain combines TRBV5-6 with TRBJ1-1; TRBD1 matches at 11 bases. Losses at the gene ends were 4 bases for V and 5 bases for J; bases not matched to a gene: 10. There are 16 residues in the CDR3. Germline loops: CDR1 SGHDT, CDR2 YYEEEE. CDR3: CASSVDRGRGSTEAFF. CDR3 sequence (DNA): TGTGCCAGCAGCGTGGACAGGGGGCGCGGGAGTACTGAAGCTTTCTTT.